Following are 10 T cell receptor beta chains from one sample sequenced in a study of T-cell reconstitution after alpha-beta-depleted transplantation in children. As it was prepared, the TCRbeta library received unique molecular identifiers. Via MiXCR, TCRdb re-called the PCR reads, giving one row per CDR3 protein. This sample has hundreds of thousands of distinct CDR3 sequences, with approximately 14% found just once. The source was PBMCs, collected before TCRalphabeta/CD19-depleted stem cell transplant. All receptors derive from a girl between 2 and 10 years old with congenital amegakaryocytic thrombocytopenia, due to receive a stem cell transplant.

Many counts were recorded for this clonotype. The chain couples TRBV20-1 to TRBJ1-1, with TRBD1 matching over 7 bases. Germline trimming cut 2 bases from V and 6 bases from J; bases unmatched to any gene: 12. The CDR3 extends over 15 amino acids. The germline gives CDR1 DFQATT, CDR2 SNEGSKA (reference sequence). CDR3 region: CSARKPQTGRAEAFF. CDR3 bases: TGCAGTGCTAGAAAACCTCAGACAGGGCGGGCTGAAGCTTTCTTT.

A few counts support this clonotype. Here the CDR3 DNA reads TGCAGTGCTAGGAAGACAGACAACACCGGGGAGCTGTTTTTT. It is translated as CSARKTDNTGELFF. The chain is built from TRBV20-1 and TRBJ2-2; D possibly corresponds to TRBD1 (5 bases). The CDR3 loop spans 14 amino acids. Germline CDR1 and CDR2: DFQATT and SNEGSKA (reference sequence). Trimming left V 3 bases short and J 2 bases short, with 10 bases between.

This clonotype was recorded a few times. This CDR3 reads CASSGTRTGNTIYF. CDR3 DNA: TGTGCCAGCAGCGGGACAAGAACTGGAAACACCATATATTTT. The V gene is TRBV7-9, the J gene TRBJ1-3; possibly TRBD1 for D (6 bases). Germline values: CDR1 SEHNR, CDR2 FQNEAQ (reference sequence). The germline V and J ends were trimmed by 5 bases and 2 bases, with 10 bases remaining between them. The CDR3 has 14 amino acids.

The chain links TRBV5-5 to TRBJ1-2; D uncertain. Germline CDR1 is SGHKS and CDR2 is YYEKEE (reference sequence). Trimming cost V 5 bases and J 4 bases, with 12 bases left between them. This CDR3 is built from 13 residues. This chain's CDR3 is CASSGEGLYGYTF. In nucleotides, the CDR3 is TGTGCCAGCAGTGGCGAGGGCCTCTATGGCTACACCTTC.

In this sample, this clonotype turned up a few times. The CDR3 reads CALGPEARRRFF. CDR3 in DNA: TGTGCCCTCGGGCCCGAGGCGCGTAGGCGGTTCTTC. J is TRBJ2-1 and V is TRBV7-9; D is undetermined. V lost 11 bases, J lost 15 bases, and 23 bases lay in between. The CDR3 totals 12 residues. Germline CDR1 is SEHNR and CDR2 is FQNEAQ (reference sequence).

The sample holds a few counts of this clonotype. V gene TRBV28 combines with J gene TRBJ2-4; no clear D. The CDR3 sequence is 13 residues long. V lost 6 bases and J lost 1, with 7 bases in between. CDR1 is MDHEN and CDR2 is SYDVKM in the germline V gene. Here the CDR3 DNA reads TGTGCCAGCAGGCTCTCGGCCAAAAACATTCAGTACTTC. Its protein product is CASRLSAKNIQYF. The whole variable domain, remainder taken from reference TRBV28 and TRBJ2-4, is DVKVTQSSRYLVKRTGEKVFLECVQDMDHENMFWYRQDPGLGLRLIYFSYDVKMKEKGDIPEGYSVSREKKERFSLILESASTNQTSMYLCASRLSAKNIQYFGAGTRLSVL.

The rearrangement uses TRBV5-1 and TRBJ2-1; weak D call: TRBD2 (6 bases). The germline gives CDR1 SGHRS, CDR2 YFSETQ. The CDR3 extends over 15 amino acids. Trimming removed 0 bases at V and 8 bases at J, with 15 bases between. The CDR3, as DNA: TGCGCCAGCAGCTTGGAGGCGGGGAGGCTCGATGAGCAGTTCTTC. This sequence encodes CASSLEAGRLDEQFF.

This clonotype has at least ten counts. V is TRBV20-1 and J is TRBJ1-4; D not resolved. This CDR3 has 13 amino acids. Germline CDR1 reads DFQATT; CDR2 reads SNEGSKA (reference sequence). Trimming pared 5 bases from V and 8 bases from J, leaving 15 bases between. Written as DNA, the CDR3 is TGCAGTGCTCTTAGTCTCCCTGAAGAAAAACTGTTTTTT. It codes for CSALSLPEEKLFF.

As to this clonotype: A read error may produce the germline difference seen at one junction end. V gene TRBV20-1 combines with J gene TRBJ1-5; tentatively, D is TRBD1 (6 bases). From germline, CDR1 is DFQATT and CDR2 SNEGSKA (reference sequence). The CDR3 runs to 13 residues. CDR3 nucleotide sequence: TGCAGTGCTAGTAGGGGGGGCTGGGAGCCCCGGCATTTT. Its translation: CSASRGGWEPRHF.

V usage is TRBV30 and J usage is TRBJ2-7; D might be TRBD1 (5 bases). The germline V and J ends were trimmed by 2 bases and 6 bases, with 17 bases remaining between them. The CDR3 contains 14 residues. Germline CDR1 reads GTSNPN; CDR2 reads SVGIG (reference sequence). CDR3: CAWSFPRALFEQYF. CDR3 DNA: TGTGCCTGGAGTTTCCCCAGGGCTCTCTTCGAGCAGTACTTC.